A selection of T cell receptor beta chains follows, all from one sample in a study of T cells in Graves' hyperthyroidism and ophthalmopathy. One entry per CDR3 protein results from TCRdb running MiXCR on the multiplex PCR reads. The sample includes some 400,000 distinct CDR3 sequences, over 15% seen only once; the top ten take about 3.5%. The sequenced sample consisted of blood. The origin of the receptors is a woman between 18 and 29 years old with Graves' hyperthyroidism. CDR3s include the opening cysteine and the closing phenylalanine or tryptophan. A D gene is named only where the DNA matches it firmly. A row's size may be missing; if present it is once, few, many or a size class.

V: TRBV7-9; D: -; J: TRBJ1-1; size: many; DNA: TGTGCAAGCGGACTTGCCAGTGAAGCTTTCTTT; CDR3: CASGLASEAFF
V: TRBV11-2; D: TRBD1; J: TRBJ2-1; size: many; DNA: TGTGCCAGCAGCTTAAGTTTGGGACAGGTAGTATACAATGAGCAGTTCTTC; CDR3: CASSLSLGQVVYNEQFF
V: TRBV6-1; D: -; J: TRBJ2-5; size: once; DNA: TGTGCCAGCAAGAGGAGGTTCAGAGAGACCCAGTACTTC; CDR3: CASKRRFRETQYF
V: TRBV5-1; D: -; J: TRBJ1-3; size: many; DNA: TGCGCCAGCAGCCCTGGGGCGAGCTCTGGAAACACCATATATTTT; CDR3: CASSPGASSGNTIYF
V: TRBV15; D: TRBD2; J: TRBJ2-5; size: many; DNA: TGTGCCACCAGCAGGGCAGCGGGACTAGCGGGGGGGTTCAGTCAGACCCAGTACTTC; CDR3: CATSRAAGLAGGFSQTQYF
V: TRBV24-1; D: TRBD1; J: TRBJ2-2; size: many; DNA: TGTGCCACGAGGGACAGTCCTGAAACCGGGGAGCTGTTTTTT; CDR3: CATRDSPETGELFF
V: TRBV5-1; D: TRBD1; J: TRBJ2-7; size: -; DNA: TGCGCCAGCAGTTACGACAGGGACAATACGTACTTC; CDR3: CASSYDRDNTYF
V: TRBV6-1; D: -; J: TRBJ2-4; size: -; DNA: TGTGCCAGCACCCCGGGCCCCAAAAACATTCAGTACTTC; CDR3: CASTPGPKNIQYF
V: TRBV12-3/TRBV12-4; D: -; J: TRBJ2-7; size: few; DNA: TGTGCCAGCAGAGCTACCGGGACTGCGGTCTACGAGCAGTACTTC; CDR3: CASRATGTAVYEQYF
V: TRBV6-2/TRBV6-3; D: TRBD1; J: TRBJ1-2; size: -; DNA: TGTGCCAGCAGTAGGGACAGGGCTATCTATGGCTACACCTTC; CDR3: CASSRDRAIYGYTF